A selection of T cell receptor beta chains follows, all from one sample in a study of cytomegalovirus exposure and HLA in healthy donors. Produced via immunoSEQ multiplex PCR; TCRdb's table is partial and in-frame only. In the table there are 50,000 or so clones, approximately 71% of which are singletons. The specimen sequenced was PBMCs. These receptors were collected from a man aged 35-49 years in good health and CMV-seropositive. CDR3s include the opening cysteine and the closing phenylalanine or tryptophan. Fields, in order: J gene, D gene, V gene, clone size, CDR3 protein, CDR3 DNA. A D gene is named only where the DNA matches it firmly. Clone size is shown for a subset of rows, as once, few, many or a class of expanded clone.

TRBJ2-3,.,TRBV14,.,CASRRGVSTDTQYF,TGTGCCAGCAGGCGCGGGGTTAGCACAGATACGCAGTATTTT
TRBJ1-5,TRBD1,TRBV7-9,.,CASSSGQGGPPQHF,TGTGCCAGCAGCTCGGGACAGGGGGGGCCTCCCCAGCATTTT
TRBJ1-1,TRBD1,TRBV18,.,CASSQGARGGAEAFF,TGTGCCAGCTCACAGGGGGCGAGGGGTGGCGCTGAAGCTTTCTTT
TRBJ1-4,TRBD1,TRBV7-3,.,CASSRDRGDEKLFF,TGTGCCAGCAGCCGAGACAGGGGAGACGAAAAACTGTTTTTT
TRBJ2-7,TRBD1,TRBV11-3,.,CASSSRQGSYEQYF,TGTGCCAGCAGCTCGCGACAGGGCTCCTACGAGCAGTACTTC
TRBJ1-4,.,TRBV18,.,CASSPQKQAQEKLFF,TGTGCCAGCTCACCACAAAAACAGGCTCAGGAAAAACTGTTTTTT
TRBJ1-2,TRBD1,TRBV19,.,CASSRTGLVWGYTF,TGTGCCAGTAGTAGGACAGGGTTGGTGTGGGGCTACACCTTC
TRBJ2-7,.,TRBV9,once,CASSVDPRSISYEQYF,TGTGCCAGCAGCGTAGATCCCAGGTCGATCTCCTACGAGCAGTACTTC
TRBJ2-1,TRBD1,TRBV5-1,.,CASSLARGLVNEQFF,TGCGCCAGCAGCTTGGCCAGGGGGCTTGTCAATGAGCAGTTCTTC
TRBJ1-1,.,TRBV7-3,.,CASSLGGGYTEAFF,TGTGCCAGCAGCCTGGGGGGGGGCTACACTGAAGCTTTCTTT
TRBJ2-7,TRBD2,TRBV7-6,once,CASSYSGESYEQYF,TGTGCCAGCAGCTACAGCGGGGAGTCCTACGAGCAGTACTTC
TRBJ1-2,.,TRBV6-5,.,CASSYDRTEGPYTF,TGTGCCAGCAGTTACGACAGGACAGAAGGGCCCTACACCTTC
TRBJ1-2,.,TRBV7-9,.,CASTPAGSYYGYTF,TGTGCCAGCACCCCCGCGGGAAGTTACTATGGCTACACCTTC
TRBJ2-3,TRBD2,TRBV2,.,CASSPGLAGDTQYF,TGTGCCAGCAGCCCGGGACTAGCGGGGGATACGCAGTATTTT
TRBJ2-1,TRBD1,TRBV4-2,few,CASSQDAAGQGYNEQFF,TGTGCCAGCAGCCAAGATGCCGCCGGACAGGGATACAATGAGCAGTTCTTC
TRBJ2-5,TRBD1,TRBV2,.,CASSEDQTRQGDQETQYF,TGTGCCAGCAGTGAAGACCAAACGCGACAGGGTGACCAAGAGACCCAGTACTTC
TRBJ1-5,.,TRBV4-2,.,CASSQDNYLSNQPQHF,TGTGCCAGCAGCCAAGATAATTATCTTAGCAATCAGCCCCAGCATTTT
TRBJ2-1,.,TRBV15,.,CATSRDRQVPEQFF,TGTGCCACCAGCAGAGATCGACAGGTACCTGAGCAGTTCTTC
TRBJ1-2,.,TRBV5-6,few,CASSSENGGGGNYGYTF,TGTGCCAGCAGCTCCGAGAACGGTGGGGGGGGTAACTATGGCTACACCTTC
TRBJ2-7,TRBD1,TRBV5-1,few,CASSLAGGYLYEQYF,TGCGCCAGCAGCTTGGCAGGGGGCTACTTGTACGAGCAGTACTTC
TRBJ2-1,.,TRBV7-2,.,CASSLGLRDSDYNEQFF,TGTGCCAGCAGCTTAGGGCTAAGGGACTCGGACTACAATGAGCAGTTCTTC
TRBJ1-2,.,TRBV11-2,.,CASSFTSLVTDYGYTF,TGTGCCAGCAGCTTTACTAGCTTGGTTACCGACTATGGCTACACCTTC
TRBJ1-4,TRBD1,TRBV7-6,.,CASSSPGQGEKLFF,TGTGCCAGCTCCTCCCCCGGACAGGGAGAAAAACTGTTTTTT
TRBJ1-6,.,TRBV2,.,CASMIRTANSPLHF,TGTGCCAGCATGATCAGGACAGCCAATTCACCCCTCCACTTT
TRBJ1-2,.,TRBV7-9,.,CASSLELGASYTF,TGTGCCAGCAGCTTAGAACTGGGGGCGAGCTACACCTTC
TRBJ1-6,TRBD1,TRBV19,few,CASTTGQGLSSPLHF,TGTGCCAGTACCACGGGACAGGGGTTAAGCTCACCCCTCCACTTT
TRBJ1-1,.,TRBV27,.,CASSVTGYTEAFF,TGTGCCAGCAGTGTAACAGGGTACACTGAAGCTTTCTTT
TRBJ1-4,TRBD1,TRBV27,few,CASSLRWQGGSTNEKLFF,TGTGCCAGCAGTTTAAGGTGGCAGGGGGGTTCCACTAATGAAAAACTGTTTTTT
TRBJ2-3,.,TRBV9,.,CASSVLLGTQYF,TGTGCCAGCAGCGTATTACTTGGTACGCAGTATTTT
TRBJ2-5,.,TRBV7-2,.,CASSLGGGAKETQYF,TGTGCCAGCAGCTTAGGTGGGGGGGCGAAAGAGACCCAGTACTTC
TRBJ2-3,TRBD2,TRBV6-5,.,CASSYAGGNTDTQYF,TGTGCCAGCAGTTACGCGGGGGGGAACACAGATACGCAGTATTTT
TRBJ1-1,.,TRBV13,.,CASSLGGGTEAFF,TGTGCCAGCAGCTTAGGAGGGGGCACTGAAGCTTTCTTT
TRBJ2-3,TRBD2,TRBV5-1,.,CASSNELAGGTDTQYF,TGCGCCAGCAGCAACGAACTAGCGGGGGGCACAGATACGCAGTATTTT
TRBJ1-1,TRBD1,TRBV7-3,few,CASSLDRGTEAFF,TGTGCCAGCAGCCTGGACAGGGGGACTGAAGCTTTCTTT
TRBJ2-6,.,TRBV4-3,.,CASSQEGPFNSGANVLTF,TGCGCCAGCAGCCAGGAGGGACCGTTTAACTCTGGGGCCAACGTCCTGACTTTC
TRBJ2-2,.,TRBV4-2,.,CASSGSGSRELFF,TGTGCCAGCAGCGGGAGCGGGTCTCGGGAGCTGTTTTTT
TRBJ2-5,.,TRBV7-8,.,CASSTRTLQETQYF,TGTGCCAGCAGCACTCGGACACTTCAAGAGACCCAGTACTTC
TRBJ2-2,TRBD2,TRBV7-6,few,CASSFTSGGNTGELFF,TGTGCCAGCAGCTTTACTAGCGGGGGGAACACCGGGGAGCTGTTTTTT
TRBJ2-7,TRBD1,TRBV27,.,CASSFRDSDYSRVYEQYF,TGTGCCAGCAGCTTCCGGGACAGTGATTATAGTAGGGTCTACGAGCAGTACTTC
TRBJ2-3,TRBD2,TRBV11-3,.,CASSLAGGISTDTQYF,TGTGCCAGCAGCTTAGCGGGGGGGATTAGCACAGATACGCAGTATTTT
TRBJ2-7,.,TRBV9,.,CASSNHPGGSSYEQYF,TGTGCCAGCAGCAACCATCCGGGGGGCAGCTCCTACGAGCAGTACTTC
TRBJ1-2,.,TRBV11-2,.,CASSLERTPRSRGYTF,TGTGCCAGCAGCTTAGAGAGGACTCCAAGGTCTCGGGGCTACACCTTC
TRBJ1-2,.,TRBV5-6,.,CASSLRGTQVYGYTF,TGTGCCAGCAGCTTGCGTGGGACACAGGTCTATGGCTACACCTTC
TRBJ2-7,.,TRBV5-1,once,CASSLDTSYEQYF,TGCGCCAGCAGCTTGGACACCTCCTACGAGCAGTACTTC
TRBJ1-1,.,TRBV6-1,.,CASSQMLRRTEAFF,TGTGCCAGCAGTCAAATGTTGAGGCGGACTGAAGCTTTCTTT
TRBJ1-5,.,TRBV2,once,CASRTSGNQPQHF,TGTGCCAGCAGAACTTCAGGGAATCAGCCCCAGCATTTT
TRBJ1-5,TRBD1,TRBV28,.,CASSFTGQESYSNQPQHF,TGTGCCAGCAGTTTTACCGGACAGGAATCATATAGCAATCAGCCCCAGCATTTT
TRBJ1-4,.,TRBV10-2,.,CASSESTGLREKLFF,TGCGCCAGCAGTGAGTCTACAGGTTTGAGGGAAAAACTGTTTTTT
TRBJ1-1,.,TRBV19,few,CASSISVNTEAFF,TGTGCCAGTAGTATCAGTGTTAACACTGAAGCTTTCTTT
TRBJ1-2,TRBD1,TRBV6-5,few,CASSPTGTFYGYTF,TGTGCCAGCAGTCCGACAGGGACATTCTATGGCTACACCTTC
TRBJ2-5,TRBD1,TRBV5-1,.,CASSLGGGTGQETQYF,TGCGCCAGCAGCTTGGGAGGTGGGACAGGGCAAGAGACCCAGTACTTC
TRBJ1-2,TRBD1,TRBV18,.,CASSRGTANYGYTF,TGTGCCAGCTCACGAGGGACAGCGAACTATGGCTACACCTTC